Presented here are 31 T cell receptor beta chains from one specimen sequenced in a study of T cell repertoires in cytomegalovirus infection. TCRdb called the reads again in MiXCR, with one record for every CDR3 protein. The repertoire consists of approximately 100,000 distinct CDR3 sequences, with about a quarter occurring once and the leading ten covering around 42%. Sequenced input: CD8+ T cells from PBMCs. These receptors all stem from a human donor in good health (CMV status not recorded). Some clones in this sample may be carry-over from other donors' samples.

There are a few counts of this clonotype. The chain has TRBV12-3 or TRBV12-4 and TRBJ2-3, with 11 bases identical to TRBD2. The CDR3 covers 16 residues. Trimming at V came to 4 bases and at J to 2 bases, leaving 5 bases not matched to a gene. The CDR3 region has the DNA TGTGCCAGCAGTTCCAGACTAGCGGGACCCACAGATACGCAGTATTTT. Amino acid sequence: CASSSRLAGPTDTQYF.

The J gene is TRBJ2-7, the V gene TRBV12-3 or TRBV12-4; 7 bases are a match to TRBD1. This CDR3 contains 16 residues. The V gene end was trimmed by 6 bases and the J gene end by 4 bases; junction bases not matched to a gene: 15. The CDR3 DNA reads TGTGCCAGCAGCAACCGCAGGGGGAGCGGAGGATACGAGCAGTACTTC. Translation: CASSNRRGSGGYEQYF.

This clonotype was observed a few times. This chain uses TRBV11-2 with TRBJ1-1; no clear D. Per the germline V gene, CDR1 is SGHAT and CDR2 is FQNNGV. The CDR3 consists of 12 residues. V dropped 1 base and J dropped 11 bases, with 11 bases sitting between them. The CDR3 reads CASSLAGVRAFF. The CDR3 DNA reads as TGTGCCAGCAGCTTAGCTGGGGTGAGGGCTTTCTTT.

This clonotype appeared a single time. The chain employs TRBV27 and TRBJ2-5, with 9 bases matching TRBD2. The CDR3 consists of 15 residues. V dropped 4 bases and J dropped 1; count of bases not matched to a gene: 4. Germline CDR1 reads MNHEY; CDR2 reads SMNVEV (reference sequence). Here the CDR3 reads CASSSRTSVQETQYF. The CDR3, as DNA: TGTGCCAGCAGTTCCCGGACTAGCGTCCAAGAGACCCAGTACTTC.

This clonotype was recorded a few times. As DNA, the CDR3 is TGTGCCAGCAGCGGAGGTGTAGCGGGAATCCACGAGCAGTACTTC. It translates to CASSGGVAGIHEQYF. The V call is TRBV5-5, the J call TRBJ2-7; 8 bases are shared with TRBD2. V lost 4 bases, J lost 5 bases, and 11 bases stayed unmatched. This CDR3 is built from 15 residues. Per the germline V gene, CDR1 is SGHKS and CDR2 is YYEKEE (reference sequence).

This clonotype was counted many times. V is TRBV6-6 and J is TRBJ2-7, with D possibly being TRBD1 (6 bases). CDR1 is MNHNY, CDR2 SVGAGI, per germline (reference sequence). The CDR3 consists of 13 residues. V lost 6 bases to trimming and J lost 4 bases, with 13 bases between them. CDR3 bases: TGTGCCAGCAGGACAGGAGAAATTTACGAGCAGTACTTC. Amino acid sequence: CASRTGEIYEQYF.

This clonotype was detected many times. This chain connects TRBV7-8 to TRBJ2-2, with D perhaps matching TRBD2 (6 bases). CDR1 is SGHVS, CDR2 FQNEAQ, per germline. The CDR3 covers 15 residues. With 1 base removed from V and 3 bases from J, the gap between germline ends came to 9 bases. The CDR3 DNA follows: TGTGCCAGCAGCTTAGGCCGGGAGTACACCGGGGAGCTGTTTTTT. Its protein product is CASSLGREYTGELFF. Looking up the rest from reference TRBV7-8 and TRBJ2-2 gives the full variable domain: GAGVSQSPRYKVAKRGQDVALRCDPISGHVSLFWYQQALGQGPEFLTYFQNEAQLDKSGLPSDRFFAERPEGSVSTLKIQRTQQEDSAVYLCASSLGREYTGELFFGEGSRLTVL.

This clonotype was observed a handful of times. This sequence joins TRBV11-2 and TRBJ2-7; D remains ambiguous. In germline, CDR1 is SGHAT, CDR2 FQNNGV. This CDR3 contains 12 residues. V shed 4 bases and J shed 2 bases, with 6 bases lying between them. CDR3 in amino acids: CASSSYTYEQYF. CDR3 nucleotides: TGTGCCAGCAGCTCCTACACCTACGAGCAGTACTTC. The whole variable domain, filled in from reference TRBV11-2 and TRBJ2-7, reads EAGVAQSPRYKIIEKRQSVAFWCNPISGHATLYWYQQILGQGPKLLIQFQNNGVVDDSQLPKDRFSAERLKGVDSTLKIQPAKLEDSAVYLCASSSYTYEQYFGPGTRLTVT.

The chain couples TRBV29-1 to TRBJ1-1; no clear D. Germline assignment: CDR1 SQVTM and CDR2 ANQGSEA. The CDR3 contains 11 residues. V was clipped by 6 bases and J by 11 bases, with 16 bases between them. The DNA of the CDR3 is TGCAGCGTCGAGAGGAGTTCTCGGGCTTTCTTT. As protein: CSVERSSRAFF.

The chain has TRBV18 and TRBJ2-3; D is perhaps TRBD1 (5 bases). Trimming cost V 0 bases and J 0 bases, with 7 bases left between them. This CDR3 has 15 amino acids. Germline CDR1 is KGHSH and CDR2 is LQKENI. The DNA for the CDR3 is TGTGCCAGCTCACCACCGGCAGGGAGCACAGATACGCAGTATTTT. Translated, it gives CASSPPAGSTDTQYF.

This clonotype was recorded at least ten times. This chain joins TRBV7-6 and TRBJ1-5; 8 nucleotides match TRBD1. There are 20 residues in the CDR3. Germline CDR1 reads SGHVS; CDR2 reads FNYEAQ. V lost 10 bases and J lost 0; bases outside the gene matches: 23. The CDR3 sequence: CATTPSEKGQVDSSNQPQHF. DNA for the CDR3: TGTGCCACCACCCCTTCGGAAAAGGGACAGGTTGATTCTAGCAATCAGCCCCAGCATTTT.

This clonotype has a count of ten or more. The chain is built from TRBV7-2 and TRBJ1-3; 8 bases fit TRBD1. The CDR3 runs 18 residues. The V gene's germline CDR1 is SGHTA and CDR2 FQGNSA. The junction had 14 bases not matched to a gene; V was cut back by 6 bases and J by 1 base. The CDR3 is CASSFGQGHFPSGNTIYF. The CDR3 region has the DNA TGTGCCAGCAGTTTCGGACAGGGTCATTTTCCTTCTGGAAACACCATATATTTT.

This chain joins TRBV7-9 and TRBJ2-3; D is unresolved. The CDR3 extends over 12 amino acids. The germline V gene encodes CDR1 SEHNR and CDR2 FQNEAQ (reference sequence). Trimming pared 5 bases from V and 4 bases from J, leaving 7 bases between. Here the CDR3 DNA reads TGTGCCAGCAGCCAACACGCAGATACGCAGTATTTT. Protein product: CASSQHADTQYF.

The chain couples TRBV7-9 to TRBJ2-5, with D perhaps given as TRBD1 or TRBD2 (5 bases each). Germline values: CDR1 SEHNR, CDR2 FQNEAQ (reference sequence). The CDR3 contains 15 residues. The V gene lost 5 bases and the J gene lost 2 bases, with 15 bases spanning the gap. The CDR3 sequence is CASSLPGRQQETQYF. Here the CDR3 DNA reads TGTGCCAGCAGCCTACCGGGACGTCAACAAGAGACCCAGTACTTC. Combining the CDR3 with reference TRBV7-9 and TRBJ2-5 gives the whole variable domain DTGVSQNPRHKITKRGQNVTFRCDPISEHNRLYWYRQTLGQGPEFLTYFQNEAQLEKSRLLSDRFSAERPKGSFSTLEIQRTEQGDSAMYLCASSLPGRQQETQYFGPGTRLLVL.

The chain has TRBV5-4 and TRBJ2-7; D unclear. Germline V gene lookup returns CDR1 SGHNT and CDR2 YYREEE (reference sequence). Trimming left V 5 bases short and J 2 bases short, with 14 bases between. The CDR3 has 14 residues. In nucleotides, the CDR3 is TGTGCCAGCAGTCCCGAGTTACCCGCCTACGAGCAGTACTTC. Its protein product is CASSPELPAYEQYF.

The chain combines TRBV7-6 with TRBJ1-1; the match to TRBD1 covers 8 bases. There are 15 residues in the CDR3. CDR1 is SGHVS and CDR2 is FNYEAQ in the germline V gene. J gave up 3 bases and V 5 bases, and 8 bases lay outside the gene matches. CDR3 DNA: TGTGCCAGCAGCCCCCGACAGGGGAGGGACACTGAAGCTTTCTTT. Translating gives CASSPRQGRDTEAFF.

In DNA form, the CDR3 reads TGCGCCAGCAGCCCCGGGACAGTGTTCACCTACGAGCAGTACTTC. Residues: CASSPGTVFTYEQYF. This chain connects TRBV4-1 to TRBJ2-7, with 7 nucleotides matching TRBD1. The CDR3 consists of 15 residues. J lost 2 bases, V lost 4 bases, and 8 bases had no gene match. Per germline, CDR1 MGHRA and CDR2 YSYEKL.

This clonotype appeared a single time. The chain uses TRBV14 and TRBJ1-4, with unresolved D. Germline V gene data show CDR1 as SGHDN and CDR2 as FVKESK. The CDR3 sequence is 19 residues long. The V gene lost 2 bases and the J gene lost 7 bases, with 26 bases spanning the gap. CDR3: CASSQLGLQPITAGEKLFF. The CDR3 DNA follows: TGTGCCAGCAGCCAATTAGGGCTCCAGCCTATTACTGCCGGTGAAAAACTGTTTTTT.

The V and J genes are TRBV4-1 and TRBJ2-7; TRBD1 matches at 8 bases. The CDR3 is 15 amino acids. Germline-derived CDR1 and CDR2 are MGHRA and YSYEKL. The junction had 6 bases not matched to a gene; V was cut back by 0 bases and J by 5 bases. The CDR3 sequence: CASSQEGQAGHEQYF. Here the CDR3 DNA reads TGCGCCAGCAGCCAAGAGGGACAGGCCGGCCACGAGCAGTACTTC.

In its sample, this clonotype was seen a few times. The chain joins TRBV6-2 or TRBV6-3 to TRBJ1-2; D is perhaps TRBD1 (5 bases). Trimming stripped 8 bases from V and 3 bases from J, with 19 bases between. CDR3 length: 15 residues. Germline assignment: CDR1 MNHEY and CDR2 SVGEGT. The CDR3 DNA reads TGTGCCAGCTCCGTAGGGGTTTGGCGGGACTATGGCTACACCTTC. This sequence encodes CASSVGVWRDYGYTF.

V usage is TRBV14 and J usage is TRBJ1-2; D is possibly TRBD1 (5 bases). Germline loops: CDR1 SGHDN, CDR2 FVKESK. Trimming cost V 1 base and J 8 bases, with 8 bases left between them. The CDR3 contains 12 residues. The CDR3 loop reads CASSQVRGGYTF. The CDR3 DNA sequence: TGTGCCAGCAGCCAAGTAAGGGGCGGCTACACCTTC.

This sequence joins TRBV24-1 and TRBJ2-2; D ambiguous. Trimming stripped 4 bases from V and 4 bases from J, with 6 bases between. Per the germline V gene, CDR1 is KGHDR and CDR2 is SFDVKD. The CDR3 length is 13 residues. CDR3 region: CATSDSRTGELFF. The CDR3 coding sequence is TGTGCCACCAGTGACTCCCGCACCGGGGAGCTGTTTTTT.

The V call is TRBV20-1, the J call TRBJ1-4; no firm D call. V lost 1 base and J 8 bases, leaving 11 bases between the germline ends. Germline CDR1 is DFQATT and CDR2 is SNEGSKA (reference sequence). This CDR3 is built from 13 residues. CDR3 amino acids: CSARVPLREKLFF. CDR3 nucleotide sequence: TGCAGTGCTAGAGTCCCTTTAAGGGAAAAACTGTTTTTT.

This clonotype was detected a few times. V usage is TRBV3-1 and J usage is TRBJ1-4; weak D call: TRBD1 (5 bases). The germline CDR1 and CDR2 sequences are LGHDT and YNNKEL (reference sequence). V lost 3 bases to trimming and J lost 6 bases, with 8 bases between them. The CDR3 sequence is 13 residues long. Here the CDR3 DNA reads TGTGCCAGCAGCCAGGCGACAGATGAAAAACTGTTTTTT. Translation: CASSQATDEKLFF.

This clonotype came up a few times. The rearrangement uses TRBV6-2 or TRBV6-3 and TRBJ2-7; TRBD2 agrees at 10 bases. CDR1 and CDR2 (germline): MNHEY, SVGEGT. The CDR3 sequence is 17 residues long. J gave up 3 bases and V 3 bases, and 11 bases lay outside the gene matches. The CDR3 bases are TGTGCCAGCAGTTATCATGGGCTAGCGGGAGTTTTCTACGAGCAGTACTTC. It specifies CASSYHGLAGVFYEQYF.

This clonotype was recorded many times. The germline gene is not matched at one end of the junction; a read error may be the cause. This chain connects TRBV11-2 to TRBJ2-3; D gene unclear. From germline, CDR1 is SGHAT and CDR2 FQNNGV. There are 11 residues in the CDR3. The CDR3 sequence: CASTLSDTQYF. DNA for the CDR3: TGTGCCAGCACCTTATCAGATACGCAGTATTTT.

This clonotype appeared a few times. V usage is TRBV11-2 and J usage is TRBJ1-2, with a tentative D call TRBD1 (5 bases). Trimming shortened V by 2 bases and J by 0 bases, and 13 bases separated the two germline ends. This CDR3 contains 16 residues. From germline, CDR1 is SGHAT and CDR2 FQNNGV. CDR3 bases: TGTGCCAGCAGCTTATTACAGGAGGCTTCTAACTATGGCTACACCTTC. This codes for CASSLLQEASNYGYTF.

Comment on this clonotype: The junction shows a germline mismatch at one end, possibly a read error. J is TRBJ1-1 and V is TRBV28; 7 bases align to TRBD1. The CDR3 totals 14 residues. Germline CDR1 reads MDHEN; CDR2 reads SYDVKM. The CDR3 region is CTSRPGTENTEAFF. CDR3 nucleotides: TGTACCAGCAGACCCGGGACAGAGAACACTGAAGCTTTCTTT. The entire variable domain, with the rest obtained from reference TRBV28 and TRBJ1-1, is as follows: DVKVTQSSRYLVKRTGEKVFLECVQDMDHENMFWYRQDPGLGLRLIYFSYDVKMKEKGDIPEGYSVSREKKERFSLILESASTNQTSMYLCTSRPGTENTEAFFGQGTRLTVV.

About this clonotype itself: Relative to the germline gene, one junction end is altered; a read error may explain this. J is TRBJ1-1 and V is TRBV5-3, with D tentatively TRBD1 (5 bases). TRBV5-3 is reported as an ORF; its role is uncertain. There are 13 residues in the CDR3. The CDR3 sequence: CASSWGGTTEAFF. The CDR3 coding sequence is TGTGCCAGCAGCTGGGGGGGTACCACTGAAGCTTTCTTT.

J is TRBJ1-5 and V is TRBV5-6; D may be TRBD1 (6 bases). V was trimmed by 4 bases and J by 8 bases, leaving 13 bases between them. From germline, CDR1 is SGHDT and CDR2 YYEEEE. The CDR3 has 13 amino acids. The CDR3 sequence: CASSLTGNEPQHF. In DNA, the CDR3 is TGTGCCAGCAGCCTTACAGGGAACGAGCCCCAGCATTTT.

This chain uses TRBV2 with TRBJ2-7; D gene unclear. The length of the CDR3 is 14 residues. Germline CDR1 and CDR2: SNHLY and FYNNEI. Between the trimmed V and J ends, which lost 6 bases and 3 bases, there was a span of 15 bases. CDR3 sequence reads: CASRGYPSIYEQYF. In nucleotides, the CDR3 is TGTGCCAGCAGGGGATACCCCTCCATCTACGAGCAGTACTTC.